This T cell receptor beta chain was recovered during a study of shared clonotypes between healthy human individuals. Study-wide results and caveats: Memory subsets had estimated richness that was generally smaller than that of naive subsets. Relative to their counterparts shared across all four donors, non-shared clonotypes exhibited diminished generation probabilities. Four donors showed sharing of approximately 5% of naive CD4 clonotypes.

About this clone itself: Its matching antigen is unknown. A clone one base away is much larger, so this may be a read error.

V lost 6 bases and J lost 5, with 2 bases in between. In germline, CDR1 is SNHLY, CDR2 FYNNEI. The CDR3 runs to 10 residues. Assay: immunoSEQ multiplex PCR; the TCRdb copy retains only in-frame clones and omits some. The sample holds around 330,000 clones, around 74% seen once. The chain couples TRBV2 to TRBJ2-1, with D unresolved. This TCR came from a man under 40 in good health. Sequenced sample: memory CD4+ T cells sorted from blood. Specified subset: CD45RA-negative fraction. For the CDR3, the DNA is TGTGCCAGCAGGAACAATGAGCAGTTCTTC. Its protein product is CASRNNEQFF.